The 6 T cell receptor beta chains reported below all come from one sample, sequenced in a study of shared clonotypes between healthy human individuals. TCRdb's copy holds only in-frame clones and misses some; the assay was immunoSEQ multiplex PCR. The table lists about 490,000 clones, 70% to 80% of them singletons. Sequenced material: PBMCs. These receptors all come from a woman aged 40 to 55 in good health. Some clones in this sample may be carry-over from other donors' samples.

Remarks on this clone: At the DNA level, this CDR3 is encoded by other sequences in the same sample as well. The rearrangement links TRBV5-1 to TRBJ1-2, with D possibly TRBD1 on 6 matching bases. Germline V lookup: CDR1 SGHRS, CDR2 YFSETQ. V was cut by 0 bases and J by 5 bases, with 14 bases left in between. This CDR3 has 15 amino acids. The CDR3 sequence: CASSLGTGGAYGYTF. The CDR3 nucleotides are TGCGCCAGCAGCTTGGGGACGGGGGGCGCTTATGGCTACACCTTC.

Concerning this clone itself: With a much larger clone just one base away, this may be a read error. The chain combines TRBV15 with TRBJ2-7, with 7 bases that match TRBD1. In germline, CDR1 is LNHNV, CDR2 YYDKDF (reference sequence). The CDR3 length is 14 residues. The CDR3 DNA reads as TGTGCCACCAGCAGAGGACAGGGTAGTTACGAGCAGTGCTTC. Translation gives CATSRGQGSYEQCF. Combining the CDR3 with reference TRBV15 and TRBJ2-7 gives the whole variable domain DAMVIQNPRYQVTQFGKPVTLSCSQTLNHNVMYWYQQKSSQAPKLLFHYYDKDFNNEADTPDNFQSRRPNTSFCFLDIRSPGLGDTAMYLCATSRGQGSYEQCFGPGTRLTVT.

This chain uses TRBV7-9 with TRBJ1-4, with no clear D. From germline, CDR1 is SEHNR and CDR2 FQNEAQ (reference sequence). CDR3 length: 14 amino acids. V was pared by 1 base and J by 8 bases, with 11 bases between. The CDR3 loop reads CASSLVFGREKLFF. Written as DNA, the CDR3 is TGTGCCAGCAGCTTAGTTTTCGGACGGGAAAAACTGTTTTTT. Full variable domain (missing parts from reference TRBV7-9 and TRBJ1-4): DTGVSQNPRHKITKRGQNVTFRCDPISEHNRLYWYRQTLGQGPEFLTYFQNEAQLEKSRLLSDRFSAERPKGSFSTLEIQRTEQGDSAMYLCASSLVFGREKLFFGSGTQLSVL.

The rearrangement joins TRBV9 to TRBJ2-1; D is undetermined. Germline V CDR1 and CDR2: SGDLS, YYNGEE. V was trimmed by 2 bases and J by 5 bases, leaving 2 bases between them. This CDR3 contains 11 residues. The CDR3 is CASSVNNEQFF. The CDR3 nucleotides read TGTGCCAGCAGCGTGAACAATGAGCAGTTCTTC.

J is TRBJ2-3 and V is TRBV7-2; D remains unclear. The CDR3 totals 14 residues. The V end was cut by 0 bases, the J end by 1 base, with 5 bases between. Germline CDR1 reads SGHTA; CDR2 reads FQGNSA. The CDR3 loop reads CASSLALRTDTQYF. CDR3 nucleotides: TGTGCCAGCAGCTTAGCCCTCCGCACAGATACGCAGTATTTT.

The chain links TRBV19 to TRBJ2-3; 7 positions match TRBD1. Losses at the gene ends were 3 bases for V and 2 bases for J; bases not matched to a gene: 2. The CDR3 spans 14 residues. CDR1 is LNHDA and CDR2 is SQIVND in the germline V gene (reference sequence). Here the CDR3 reads CASSMGQYTDTQYF. The CDR3 coding sequence is TGTGCCAGTAGTATGGGACAGTACACAGATACGCAGTATTTT.